This T cell receptor (beta chain) was captured by sequencing in a study of T cells in localized non-small cell lung cancer. Measured with immunoSEQ multiplex PCR; TCRdb has only the in-frame clones, and not every one. The top ten clones hold around 15% of a sample with about 2,000 clones, about 24% of them seen once. Nonneoplastic adjacent lung devoid of atypia was obtained no less than 2 cm from the tumor margin. Germline values: CDR1 MDHEN, CDR2 SYDVKM. Trimming shortened V by 5 bases and J by 4 bases, and 15 bases separated the two germline ends. This CDR3 has 15 amino acids. Whole-study results and caveats: It was uninvolved adjacent lung that showed the highest T cell clonality, exceeding tumor.

Notes on this clone: Its antigen is currently unknown.

The sequenced sample was normal lung tissue next to the tumor, obtained before any cancer treatment. This receptor was taken from a male donor older than 55 with stage I lung adenocarcinoma. This chain joins TRBV28 and TRBJ1-5, with a weak D call TRBD1 (6 bases). The CDR3: CASSILEGGNQPQHF. The CDR3 nucleotides read TGTGCCAGCAGTATTCTTGAGGGGGGGAATCAGCCCCAGCATTTT.